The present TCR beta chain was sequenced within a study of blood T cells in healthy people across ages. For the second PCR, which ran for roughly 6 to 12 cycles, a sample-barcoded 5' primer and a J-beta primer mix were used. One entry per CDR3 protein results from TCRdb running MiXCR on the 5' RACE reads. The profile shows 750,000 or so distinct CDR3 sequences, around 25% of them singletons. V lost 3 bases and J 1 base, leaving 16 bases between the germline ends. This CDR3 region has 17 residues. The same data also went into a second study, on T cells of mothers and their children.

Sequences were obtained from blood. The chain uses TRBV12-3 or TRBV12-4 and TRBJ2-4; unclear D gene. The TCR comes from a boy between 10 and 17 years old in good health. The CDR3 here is CASSFGSGLSAKNIQYF. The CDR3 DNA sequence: TGTGCCAGCAGTTTCGGCAGTGGTTTATCGGCCAAAAACATTCAGTACTTC.